This TCR beta chain emerged from a study of blood T cell repertoires in COVID-19. Germline CDR1 and CDR2: LGHDT and YNNKEL (reference sequence). The CDR3 covers 15 residues. V was clipped by 7 bases and J by 0 bases, with 13 bases between them. Individuals aged about 18 to 89 years were recruited from fewer than 30 US areas. Donors in Cohort 3 counted as recovered after two negative PCRs, clearance, or symptom resolution. Sequencing was performed with immunoSEQ multiplex PCR; in TCRdb, only in-frame clones are kept and a portion is missing. Among about 200,000 clones listed, roughly four fifths were seen once.

Sequenced sample: PBMCs or T cells enriched from blood (not recorded which). V is TRBV3-1 (or the pseudogene TRBV3-2) and J is TRBJ1-5; D is ambiguous. This TCR was sampled from a man aged 40-49 years who had recovered from COVID-19. The CDR3 loop reads CASTHPYHSNQPQHF. CDR3 bases: TGTGCCAGCACCCATCCCTATCATAGCAATCAGCCCCAGCATTTT.